This T cell receptor beta chain comes out of a study of blood T cell repertoires in COVID-19. Whole-study context: Sites in the United States, Italy and Spain provided acute and convalescent COVID-19 samples.

Study processing details: Scientists estimated how many nucleated cells there were by amplifying reference gene primers. Profiled with immunoSEQ multiplex PCR; TCRdb holds only in-frame clones, not every one. V, J and clone size are those of that table, while D and trimming were read from the DNA. The repertoire holds over 250,000 clones, with more than 85% as singletons. Germline V CDR1 and CDR2: SGHRS, YFSETQ. V shed 4 bases, J shed 1 base, and the junction held 8 bases outside the gene matches. The length of the CDR3 is 16 residues. The chain employs TRBV5-1 and TRBJ2-7; 10 nucleotides match TRBD2. Material for sequencing was PBMCs or T cells enriched from blood (not recorded which). The TCR comes from a man aged 35 to 55 who had recovered from COVID-19. The CDR3 bases are TGCGCCAGCAGCCGCATTCTAGCGGGAGATTCCTACGAGCAGTACTTC. Translation gives CASSRILAGDSYEQYF.